This TCR beta chain was profiled in a study of T cells in Graves' hyperthyroidism and ophthalmopathy. Germline values: CDR1 SEHNR, CDR2 FQNEAQ (reference sequence). V lost 4 bases and J lost 5, with 15 bases in between. The CDR3 contains 15 residues. The PBMCs were taken from approximately 11 ml of fresh peripheral blood. The investigators amplified TCR beta CDR3 regions from RNA transcripts. HTBI primers were used for first-round RT-PCR of the TCR CDR3. TCRdb itself ran the multiplex PCR reads through MiXCR, one entry per CDR3 protein. Of about 640,000 distinct CDR3 sequences listed, about 20% are singletons. This clonotype has more than one count but fewer than ten.

The chain recombines TRBV7-9 with TRBJ2-1; weak D call: TRBD2 (5 bases). This sequence was found in a man aged 30 to 39 with Graves' ophthalmopathy. What was sequenced was blood. This chain's CDR3 is CASSSSGLHNNEQFF. CDR3 nucleotide sequence: TGTGCCAGCAGCTCTTCCGGACTTCACAACAATGAGCAGTTCTTC.